This TCR beta chain was identified during a study of Tregs in tolerant kidney transplant recipients (dated by TCRdb to between 2018 and 2021). About the investigation overall: TCRbeta sequencing was used in the study to identify donor-specific regulatory T cells before combined kidney and bone marrow transplantation, and the identified cells were then tracked after transplant.

For TCRbeta CDR3 sequencing, genomic DNA from the sorted cells was extracted using the QIAGEN DNeasy Blood and Tissue Kit. High-throughput TCRbeta CDR3 sequencing, including PCR amplification with bias correction and internal controls, was performed commercially through immunoSEQ. In the original analysis: Unique productive TCRbeta sequences were defined by CDR3 nucleotide sequence where primers matched, otherwise by CDR3 amino acid sequence with Vbeta and Jbeta genes. To correct sorting error, sequences shared between sorted populations at a frequency ratio of 2:1 or less were removed; the rest were assigned to the higher population. Donor-reactive sequences were defined as at least 5-fold expanded in CFSE-low cells versus unstimulated cells, with frequency of at least 0.01% in CFSE-low cells. Jensen-Shannon divergence, calculated on the top 100 TCRbeta sequences ranked by frequency, was used to quantify repertoire divergence. When a sample had multiple sequencing runs, each run was corrected for sorting error separately and the runs were then pooled. The table was pulled from immuneACCESS by TCRdb, which kept in-frame rearrangements only. Such tables lose some clones; where checked, under half of the loss comes from unresolved V genes, and the rest has no known cause. The V and J calls and clone size were taken over from that table, and D and trimming were inferred from the DNA. Across this sample there are about 81,000 clones, with 90% to 95% seen only once. Around 1.5% of the sample goes to the ten largest clones.

As concerns this clone: Its antigen remains undetermined. No much larger clonotype is one base removed from it; base qualities were not supplied.

Transplants used related donors with nonmyeloablative bone marrow transplantation; mixed chimerism was transient in the human trials. Unstimulated Tregs (CD4+CD25+CD127-), CD4+ non-Tregs (CD4+CD25-), CD4 and CD8 cells were FACS-sorted from thawed PBMCs. Patients were a few combined kidney and bone marrow transplant recipients from the ITN036ST trial, and only these trial subjects had samples available. Healthy control blood was processed to PBMCs with a Ficoll density gradient and then cryopreserved, whereas patient PBMCs were collected both before and after transplant. The paper as a whole reports these results and caveats: Because the study included only a small number of patients, the results must be confirmed in larger populations and under other immunosuppression protocols. Biological reproducibility was not examined directly, but technical replication error appeared to be minimal. Because the PCR primers were changed over time for some patients, nucleotide-level comparison could not be performed across the samples from those patients. In tolerant patients, the expansion of donor-specific Tregs was greater than global Treg expansion, suggesting that the expansion was antigen-driven rather than nonspecific. Expanding Tregs with activated donor B cells appeared to identify the most biologically relevant and donor-specific TCRbeta repertoire.

Relative to germline, V is missing 1 base and J is missing 5 bases, with 10 bases of the junction outside any gene match. CDR1 and CDR2 are drawn from the germline V gene: SGHNT, YENEEA. Counted from cysteine to phenylalanine, this CDR3 has 17 amino acids. CDR3 DNA only is kept here, 51 bases in frame from base 1. Recombination connected TRBV11-3 to TRBJ2-5; 10 central bases correspond to TRBD2. The sequenced sample was CD4+ T cells from blood (PBMCs), obtained 24 months after the transplant. The source of this sequence is a human patient who received a combined kidney and bone marrow transplant. It is possible that, after a transplant, some T cells come from the graft donor. The DNA sequence reads TGTGCCAGCAGCTTAGGAGCGGGAGGGCAGGCCAGGGAGACCCAGTACTTC. Protein translation: CASSLGAGGQARETQYF.